This T cell receptor beta chain was found in a study of shared clonotypes between healthy human individuals. Study outcomes and limitations: Generally, naive subsets came out with larger estimated richness than memory subsets.

CD45RO-negative, CCR7-positively selected cells formed the naive CD8 fraction, excluding terminally differentiated effector memory CD45RA+ cells. V lost 5 bases to trimming and J lost 4 bases; unmatched junction nucleotides: 9. Per germline, CDR1 SEHNR and CDR2 FQNEAQ (reference sequence). This CDR3 spans 16 amino acids. Execution of the assay was at deep level. Each cell subset's genomic DNA was divided evenly among several immunoSEQ plates. Libraries were prepared by immunoSEQ multiplex PCR; TCRdb keeps only in-frame clonotypes and omits some of them. The sample includes roughly 2.1 million clones, about 93% of them seen just once. Notes on this clone: No antigen is known for it.

The chain carries TRBV7-9 and TRBJ2-2, with 8 bases that match TRBD2. The source material was naive CD8+ T cells from PBMCs. The clonotype was recovered from a man younger than 35 in good health. Some clones in this sample may be carry-over from other donors' samples. The CDR3 sequence: CASSRGLVSLTGELFF. The CDR3 DNA reads as TGTGCCAGCAGCCGGGGACTAGTGTCTCTCACCGGGGAGCTGTTTTTT.